Shown below are 13 T cell receptor beta chains from a single sample sequenced in a study of cytomegalovirus exposure and HLA in healthy donors (dated by TCRdb to about 2017). Library generation was performed with the immunoSEQ multiplex PCR assay. A mixture of 60 forward primers for TCR Vbeta segments and 13 reverse primers for TCR Jbeta segments was used in the multiplex PCR. TCRdb took this table from immuneACCESS and kept in-frame rearrangements with V and J called. Such tables lack part of the clones; where checked against another copy, unresolved V genes explain under half of the gap, and the rest is unexplained. This sample has under 150,000 clones in its table, and about 80% of those were observed once. Under 1.5% of the sample lies in the top ten. Specimen: PBMCs. Receptor source: a male donor in good health and CMV-seropositive.

V gene TRBV27 combines with J gene TRBJ2-5, with 13 bases that match TRBD2. There are 15 residues in the CDR3. V shed 5 bases and J 4 bases; nucleotides not matched to a gene: 4. Germline V lookup: CDR1 MNHEY, CDR2 SMNVEV (reference sequence). The CDR3 spells CASSPGLAGAETQYF. CDR3 sequence (DNA): TGTGCCAGCAGTCCAGGACTAGCGGGAGCAGAGACCCAGTACTTC.

This sequence joins TRBV6-1 and TRBJ2-5; D ambiguous. CDR3 size: 14 residues. V lost 3 bases and J lost 1, with 9 bases in between. Germline loops: CDR1 MNHNS, CDR2 SASEGT. The CDR3, as DNA: TGTGCCAGCAGTGATGACTGGTCCCAAGAGACCCAGTACTTC. Protein sequence: CASSDDWSQETQYF.

V is TRBV5-4 and J is TRBJ2-5; 8 bases are a match to TRBD1. The CDR3 is 13 residues long. V lost 4 bases, J lost 13 bases, and 12 bases stayed unmatched. Germline-derived CDR1 and CDR2 are SGHNT and YYREEE (reference sequence). The CDR3 nucleotides read TGTGCCAGCAGCCCACAGGGGGTGCCTGAATGGTACTTC. It is translated as CASSPQGVPEWYF.

This chain links TRBV11-2 with TRBJ2-7, with TRBD1 as a possible D gene (6 bases). Germline V lookup: CDR1 SGHAT, CDR2 FQNNGV. The V end lost 3 bases, the J end lost 4 bases, and 13 bases lay between the germline ends. This CDR3 is built from 14 residues. CDR3 bases: TGTGCCAGCAGCTTTTCGACAGGCCGATACGAGCAGTACTTC. This codes for CASSFSTGRYEQYF.

This clone was found once. This chain uses TRBV5-6 with TRBJ1-6; a weak D match, TRBD1 (5 bases). This CDR3 spans 14 amino acids. V lost 4 bases and J lost 14, with 19 bases in between. Per the germline V gene, CDR1 is SGHDT and CDR2 is YYEEEE. CDR3 in amino acids: CASSTGHRRLTLHF. As DNA, the CDR3 is TGTGCCAGCAGCACCGGACACCGCCGTTTGACCCTCCACTTT.

CDR3 nucleotide sequence: TGTGCCGGATCCGGGACAGGGTTCTACGAGCAGTACTTC. Its protein product is CAGSGTGFYEQYF. This sequence joins TRBV30 and TRBJ2-7, with 9 bases aligning to TRBD1. V was pared by 8 bases and J by 3 bases, with 8 bases of the junction left unmatched. The V gene's germline CDR1 is GTSNPN and CDR2 SVGIG (reference sequence). The CDR3 is 13 amino acids.

The rearrangement uses TRBV13 and TRBJ2-1; weak D call: TRBD1 (6 bases). This CDR3 has 12 residues. The V end was cut by 2 bases, the J end by 8 bases, with 7 bases between. Germline CDR1 and CDR2: PRHDT and FYEKMQ (reference sequence). This CDR3 is CASSLYRDEQFF. In nucleotides, the CDR3 is TGTGCCAGCAGCTTATACAGGGATGAGCAGTTCTTC.

The chain has TRBV6-6 and TRBJ1-1; TRBD1 might be the D (5 bases). In germline, CDR1 is MNHNY, CDR2 SVGAGI (reference sequence). The CDR3 extends over 15 amino acids. V dropped 5 bases and J dropped 6 bases, with 19 bases sitting between them. Here the CDR3 reads CASSPRAGGTSEAFF. Written as DNA, the CDR3 is TGTGCCAGCAGTCCCCGGGCCGGGGGAACGTCTGAAGCTTTCTTT.

For the CDR3, the DNA is TGTGCCAGCAGTATCCTCGGGGAAGCCAAAAACATTCAGTACTTC. It translates to CASSILGEAKNIQYF. The chain uses TRBV28 and TRBJ2-4, with TRBD2 as a possible D gene (5 bases). V was clipped by 5 bases and J by 0 bases, with 11 bases between them. CDR3 length: 15 amino acids. The germline CDR1 and CDR2 sequences are MDHEN and SYDVKM.

The chain uses TRBV6-6 and TRBJ2-7; tentative D call: TRBD1 (6 bases). The CDR3 has 14 residues. Germline CDR1 reads MNHNY; CDR2 reads SVGAGI (reference sequence). Deletions cut 0 bases from V and 5 bases from J, with 11 bases between. CDR3 amino acids: CASSYSIQGDEQYF. DNA of the CDR3: TGTGCCAGCAGTTACTCGATACAGGGCGACGAGCAGTACTTC.

This clone has only one observation. The chain couples TRBV4-1 to TRBJ2-1, with 9 bases aligning to TRBD1. This CDR3 contains 14 residues. Germline-derived CDR1 and CDR2 are MGHRA and YSYEKL. V gave up 5 bases and J gave up 6 bases; unmatched junction bases: 5. For the CDR3, the DNA is TGCGCCAGCAGCTCCGGGACAGGGCTCAATGAGCAGTTCTTC. Residues: CASSSGTGLNEQFF.

The rearrangement links TRBV2 to TRBJ1-6, with a weak D call TRBD1 (6 bases). Germline CDR1 is SNHLY and CDR2 is FYNNEI. The germline V and J ends were trimmed by 7 bases and 3 bases, with 16 bases remaining between them. The CDR3 runs to 16 residues. CDR3 DNA: TGTGCCAGCACCCAGGGGAGCTTTTACTATAATTCACCCCTCCACTTT. Its protein is CASTQGSFYYNSPLHF.

About this clone itself: The junction departs from germline at one end; a sequencing error may be responsible. The rearrangement uses TRBV5-3 and TRBJ2-4; 10 bases align to TRBD2. TRBV5-3 is an open reading frame, and its role is uncertain. CDR3 length equals 12 residues. The CDR3 DNA sequence: TGTGCCAGAAGCTTGGCGGCTAGCGGGAGTTGGTTC. It encodes CARSLAASGSWF.